The 8 T cell receptor beta chains listed next were all sequenced from one sample in a study of read filtering for tumor transcriptome and immune sequencing (dated by TCRdb to about 2020). Reads for this sample came from an Illumina HiSeq 4000. TCR libraries were constructed from 400 ng RNA using the Immunoverse kit, and molecular barcoded adaptors covering alpha/delta and beta/gamma chains were employed. Using fastp at Q25 and MiXCR, TCRdb reprocessed the public reads and kept productive beta chains. Identical CDR3 proteins give one entry, which carries the most common genes and DNA. The sample table holds 20,000 to 30,000 distinct CDR3 sequences, of which 20% to 25% were seen once. Together, the top ten hold roughly 17% of the sample. Sequenced material: a population of CD138-negative cells sorted from bone marrow. Taken with the paper, the label for cell subset or site translates to: bone marrow mononuclear cells depleted of CD138+ plasma/myeloma cells by negative magnetic selection. The receptors come from a donor aged 40 or over with multiple myeloma.

This rearrangement joins TRBV4-2 to TRBJ1-4; a possible D gene is TRBD1 (5 bases). Germline V gene sequence: CDR1 LGHNA, CDR2 YNFKEQ. CDR3 size: 16 residues. V was shortened by 2 bases and J by 2 bases, with 12 bases between the two germline ends. The CDR3 nucleotides read TGTGCCAGCAGCCAAATACTCGGGACGACTAATGAAAAACTGTTTTTT. It translates to CASSQILGTTNEKLFF.

The table lists this clonotype with many counts. The chain employs TRBV29-1 and TRBJ2-7, with 7 positions matching TRBD1. Germline V gene sequence: CDR1 SQVTM, CDR2 ANQGSEA. There are 12 residues in the CDR3. The V gene end was trimmed by 4 bases and the J gene end by 1 base; junction bases not matched to a gene: 1. CDR3 residues: CSVGQGSYEQYF. In DNA form, the CDR3 reads TGCAGCGTTGGACAGGGTTCCTACGAGCAGTACTTC.

Ten or more counts support this clonotype. This chain joins TRBV7-2 and TRBJ2-5; D is uncertain. The CDR3 consists of 12 residues. Germline V gene sequence: CDR1 SGHTA, CDR2 FQGNSA. The V gene lost 5 bases and the J gene lost 4 bases, with 8 bases spanning the gap. The CDR3 sequence: CASSRVRETQYF. CDR3 sequence (DNA): TGTGCCAGCAGCAGGGTACGAGAGACCCAGTACTTC. The full variable domain, with the rest looked up from reference TRBV7-2 and TRBJ2-5, is GAGVSQSPSNKVTEKGKDVELRCDPISGHTALYWYRQSLGQGLEFLIYFQGNSAPDKSGLPSDRFSAERTGGSVSTLTIQRTQQEDSAVYLCASSRVRETQYFGPGTRLLVL.

This clonotype was seen at least ten times. V and J are TRBV29-1 and TRBJ2-1, with 9 bases fitting TRBD2. The CDR3 consists of 14 residues. Germline V gene sequence: CDR1 SQVTM, CDR2 ANQGSEA. Losses at the gene ends were 2 bases for V and 8 bases for J; bases not matched to a gene: 7. The CDR3 nucleotides read TGCAGCGTTGAAAAATTAGCGGGAGCTGATGAGCAGTTCTTC. This gives the protein CSVEKLAGADEQFF.

By share, this clonotype ranks as medium-sized. The chain has TRBV7-6 and TRBJ2-7, with D perhaps being TRBD1 or TRBD2 (6 bases each). The CDR3 is 16 residues long. Germline CDR1 reads SGHVS; CDR2 reads FNYEAQ. V was shortened by 1 base and J by 5 bases, with 18 bases between the two germline ends. The CDR3 region has the DNA TGTGCCAGCAGCTTAGGCCCTAGGGGGGATTTAAACGAGCAGTACTTC. It yields the protein CASSLGPRGDLNEQYF. Combining the CDR3 with reference TRBV7-6 and TRBJ2-7 gives the whole variable domain GAGVSQSPRYKVTKRGQDVALRCDPISGHVSLYWYRQALGQGPEFLTYFNYEAQQDKSGLPNDRFSAERPEGSISTLTIQRTEQRDSAMYRCASSLGPRGDLNEQYFGPGTRLTVT.

This clonotype was counted at least ten times. The J gene is TRBJ2-2, the V gene TRBV27; 7 positions agree with TRBD2. The CDR3 spans 18 residues. Germline V gene lookup returns CDR1 MNHEY and CDR2 SMNVEV (reference sequence). V was pared by 2 bases and J by 1 base, with 10 bases of the junction left unmatched. Here the CDR3 DNA reads TGTGCCAGCAGTTTAATTAAAGGGAGGGGTCGGAACACCGGGGAGCTGTTTTTT. Translating it yields CASSLIKGRGRNTGELFF.

The count of this clonotype is one. This chain joins TRBV21-1 and TRBJ2-3; no check of the table's D call, TRBD2, against the DNA was made. TRBV21-1 is flagged as a pseudogene. This CDR3 has 16 residues. The chain's CDR3 is CASSKESGESTDTQYF. The DNA of the CDR3 is TGTGCCAGCAGCAAAGAGTCCGGGGAGAGCACAGATACGCAGTATTTT.

This clonotype was seen many times. The rearrangement links TRBV11-2 to TRBJ1-1; D is perhaps TRBD1 (5 bases). This CDR3 region has 14 residues. CDR1 SGHAT and CDR2 FQNNGV come from the germline V gene. V lost 3 bases, J lost 0 bases, and 8 bases lay in between. The CDR3 loop is CASSFRAMNTEAFF. The CDR3 DNA sequence: TGTGCCAGCAGCTTCAGGGCGATGAACACTGAAGCTTTCTTT. Together with reference TRBV11-2 and TRBJ1-1, the CDR3 gives the full variable domain: EAGVAQSPRYKIIEKRQSVAFWCNPISGHATLYWYQQILGQGPKLLIQFQNNGVVDDSQLPKDRFSAERLKGVDSTLKIQPAKLEDSAVYLCASSFRAMNTEAFFGQGTRLTVV.